This TCR beta chain was recorded in a study of shared clonotypes between healthy human individuals. Background on the study: The people who gave samples were a couple of women and a few men aged 18 to 49.

The authors split each subset's genomic DNA evenly across several immunoSEQ plates. TCRdb's copy holds only in-frame clones and misses some; the assay was immunoSEQ multiplex PCR. The sample has about 490,000 clones; over 70% are singletons. CDR3 size: 14 residues. V lost 6 bases to trimming and J lost 4 bases; unmatched junction nucleotides: 4. Looked up from germline, CDR1 is SQVTM and CDR2 is ANQGSEA. Overall study findings and caveats: Among donors, sharing of clonotypes was expected to be affected by sequencing depth.

It was tens of millions of PBMCs that unsorted samples used for genomic DNA. This clone was detected only once. No antigen is known for it. The sequenced sample consisted of PBMCs. The source is a middle-aged woman in good health. Some clones in this sample may be carry-over from other donors' samples. The chain uses TRBV29-1 and TRBJ2-1; 12 nucleotides agree with TRBD2. The CDR3 DNA sequence: TGCAGCGTCCTAGCGGGAGGGGGATACAATGAGCAGTTCTTC. The encoded protein is CSVLAGGGYNEQFF.